This T cell receptor beta chain was recorded in a study of CD8 T cells in ankylosing spondylitis. In making TCR beta libraries, quantitative 5'-RACE with molecular barcodes was used. TCRdb itself ran the 5' RACE reads through MiXCR, one entry per CDR3 protein. The repertoire holds hundreds of thousands of distinct CDR3 sequences, with roughly 25% as singletons. Findings of the study overall: Reportedly, matched ankylosing spondylitis synovial fluid was significantly enriched for disease-linked clones. Blood of patients with ankylosing spondylitis appeared to be characterized by a TCR beta motif of several highly homologous variants.

Comment on this clonotype: What it binds is not known.

The TCR was taken from a male donor with ankylosing spondylitis. The sequencing input was blood, either unsorted or a sorted T cell fraction (not recorded which).

The CDR3 loop reads CATSSWDSSSYEQYF. DNA for the CDR3: TGTGCCACCAGCAGTTGGGACAGCAGCTCCTACGAGCAGTACTTC. This chain links TRBV15 with TRBJ2-7, with 7 nucleotides matching TRBD1. V was clipped by 3 bases and J by 0 bases; unmatched bases: 5. CDR3 length: 15 residues. CDR1 and CDR2 from the germline V gene are LNHNV and YYDKDF (reference sequence).